Listed below are T cell receptor beta chains from one sample, sequenced in a study of regulatory T cells in long-lasting Graves disease. TCRdb analysed the multiplex PCR reads with MiXCR anew, one entry per CDR3 protein. The repertoire holds about 440,000 distinct CDR3 sequences, approximately 16% seen once, with less than 30% in the top ten. These sequences were also reported in another study, on T cells in Graves' hyperthyroidism and ophthalmopathy.

The material was peripheral blood mononuclear cells (PBMCs), obtained at new diagnosis, from a patient treated with antithyroid drugs. These receptor sequences come from a woman aged 18-35 years with Graves disease. The CDR3 runs from the conserved cysteine through the conserved F or W. The D gene is left open where the match is weak. The size entry is marked missing in some rows and otherwise reads once, few, many or a size class.

v_gene: TRBV9; j_gene: TRBJ2-1; d_gene: TRBD1; abundance: many; CDR3nt: TGTGCCAGCAGCGCCCTTCCGGGACAGGGAGGTAATGAGCAGTTCTTC; CDR3aa: CASSALPGQGGNEQFF
v_gene: TRBV20-1; j_gene: TRBJ2-3; d_gene: .; abundance: .; CDR3nt: TGCAGCTTGGAGCCTGATAGAAAGGGAACAGATACGCAGTATTTT; CDR3aa: CSLEPDRKGTDTQYF
v_gene: TRBV4-1; j_gene: TRBJ1-2; d_gene: .; abundance: .; CDR3nt: TGCGCCAGCAGCCTACAGGGACCTCTTCGTGGCTACACCTTC; CDR3aa: CASSLQGPLRGYTF
v_gene: TRBV15; j_gene: TRBJ2-5; d_gene: .; abundance: .; CDR3nt: TGTGCCACCAGCACTTACAGGGTTTGGGAGACCCAGTACTTC; CDR3aa: CATSTYRVWETQYF
v_gene: TRBV28; j_gene: TRBJ2-2; d_gene: TRBD2; abundance: few; CDR3nt: TGTGCCAGCAGAGGGACTAGCGGGAGTATCGGGGAGCTGTTTTTT; CDR3aa: CASRGTSGSIGELFF
v_gene: TRBV30; j_gene: TRBJ1-4; d_gene: TRBD1; abundance: .; CDR3nt: TGTGCCTGGAGTGTAGAAGGACAGGGTTTCGAAAAACTGTTTTTT; CDR3aa: CAWSVEGQGFEKLFF
v_gene: TRBV12-3/TRBV12-4; j_gene: TRBJ2-1; d_gene: .; abundance: .; CDR3nt: TGTGCCAGCACTCATTCGGCTAGCCTCAATGAGCAGTTCTTC; CDR3aa: CASTHSASLNEQFF
v_gene: TRBV20-1; j_gene: TRBJ2-7; d_gene: TRBD2; abundance: many; CDR3nt: TGCAGTGCAGTGGGGACTAGCGAATCCTACGAGCAGTACTTC; CDR3aa: CSAVGTSESYEQYF
v_gene: TRBV20-1; j_gene: TRBJ2-5; d_gene: .; abundance: .; CDR3nt: TGCAGTGCTAGAGATTATGGTGGCAGGAGAAAAGAGACCCAGTACTTC; CDR3aa: CSARDYGGRRKETQYF
v_gene: TRBV30; j_gene: TRBJ2-5; d_gene: .; abundance: .; CDR3nt: TGTGCCTGGAGTAGTCGCAGTCAAGAGACCCAGTACTTC; CDR3aa: CAWSSRSQETQYF
v_gene: TRBV11-1; j_gene: TRBJ2-7; d_gene: TRBD1; abundance: few; CDR3nt: TGTGCCAGCAGCCAATGGACAGGGGGCCAAGACGAGCAGTACTTC; CDR3aa: CASSQWTGGQDEQYF
v_gene: TRBV11-2; j_gene: TRBJ2-3; d_gene: .; abundance: many; CDR3nt: TGTGCCAGCAGCTTAGGACAGGCTAGCACAGATACGCAGTATTTT; CDR3aa: CASSLGQASTDTQYF
v_gene: TRBV15; j_gene: TRBJ1-5; d_gene: .; abundance: many; CDR3nt: TGTGCCACCAGCAGAGGAATACAGGGAGGCAATCAGCCCCAGCATTTT; CDR3aa: CATSRGIQGGNQPQHF
v_gene: TRBV28; j_gene: TRBJ2-7; d_gene: TRBD2; abundance: many; CDR3nt: TGTGCCAGCAGTTTGGGCGGGAGTACAAACGAGCAGTACTTC; CDR3aa: CASSLGGSTNEQYF
v_gene: TRBV19; j_gene: TRBJ2-2; d_gene: TRBD1; abundance: few; CDR3nt: TGTGCCAGTTCCTGGGACAGGGACACCGGGGAGCTGTTTTTT; CDR3aa: CASSWDRDTGELFF
v_gene: TRBV5-1; j_gene: TRBJ2-5; d_gene: .; abundance: many; CDR3nt: TGTGCCAGCAGTCTGGCGAACCAAGAGACCCAGTACTTC; CDR3aa: CASSLANQETQYF
v_gene: TRBV27; j_gene: TRBJ2-1; d_gene: .; abundance: .; CDR3nt: TGTGCCAGCAGTTTATTGCCGGTGAAAATCTACAATGAGCAGTTCTTC; CDR3aa: CASSLLPVKIYNEQFF
v_gene: TRBV7-3; j_gene: TRBJ1-1; d_gene: .; abundance: many; CDR3nt: TGTGCCAGCAGTCTCCTGCCTGACACTGAAGCTTTCTTT; CDR3aa: CASSLLPDTEAFF
v_gene: TRBV5-6; j_gene: TRBJ2-3; d_gene: .; abundance: many; CDR3nt: TGTGCCAGCAGCCAGCGGACCGGCGGCACAGATACGCAGTATTTT; CDR3aa: CASSQRTGGTDTQYF
v_gene: TRBV24-1; j_gene: TRBJ1-5; d_gene: .; abundance: many; CDR3nt: TGTGCCACCAGTCAGGGGCCGCCGAGAAATCAGCCCCAGCATTTT; CDR3aa: CATSQGPPRNQPQHF
v_gene: TRBV11-2; j_gene: TRBJ2-1; d_gene: .; abundance: .; CDR3nt: TGTGCCAGCAGCTTAGGGAGACCGGGATCGTACAATGAGCAGTTCTTC; CDR3aa: CASSLGRPGSYNEQFF
v_gene: TRBV7-7; j_gene: TRBJ2-3; d_gene: .; abundance: many; CDR3nt: TGTGCTAGCAGCACCGGGAGAGAAGCCACAGATACGCAGTATTTT; CDR3aa: CASSTGREATDTQYF
v_gene: TRBV28; j_gene: TRBJ2-7; d_gene: TRBD1; abundance: .; CDR3nt: TGTGCCAGCAGTTTGCCCACGGGACAGGGTTACTACGAGCAGTACTTC; CDR3aa: CASSLPTGQGYYEQYF
v_gene: TRBV30; j_gene: TRBJ1-2; d_gene: TRBD1; abundance: .; CDR3nt: TGTGCCTGGGCCCGACAGGGGGTACCGGGCGGCTATGGCTACACCTTC; CDR3aa: CAWARQGVPGGYGYTF
v_gene: TRBV12-3/TRBV12-4; j_gene: TRBJ2-7; d_gene: TRBD2; abundance: many; CDR3nt: TGTGCCAGCAGTGCCGGACTAGGAGTGCAGTACTTC; CDR3aa: CASSAGLGVQYF
v_gene: TRBV6-1; j_gene: TRBJ1-5; d_gene: .; abundance: many; CDR3nt: TGTGCCAGCAGTGAGACAAGGGCGACGACCCAGCATTTT; CDR3aa: CASSETRATTQHF
v_gene: TRBV6-9; j_gene: TRBJ2-1; d_gene: .; abundance: .; CDR3nt: TGTGCCAGCAGTTACAATAGGCAGGGCTCCTACAATGAGCAGTTCTTC; CDR3aa: CASSYNRQGSYNEQFF
v_gene: TRBV5-1; j_gene: TRBJ2-2; d_gene: TRBD2; abundance: many; CDR3nt: TGCGCCAGCAGCAGGGGACTAGCGGGGCTCACAACGAACACCGGGGAGCTGTTTTTT; CDR3aa: CASSRGLAGLTTNTGELFF
v_gene: TRBV20-1; j_gene: TRBJ1-2; d_gene: .; abundance: .; CDR3nt: TGCAGTGCTAGAGTTGATGGGGAGAGTAGCTATGGCTACACCTTC; CDR3aa: CSARVDGESSYGYTF
v_gene: TRBV12-3/TRBV12-4; j_gene: TRBJ1-2; d_gene: .; abundance: few; CDR3nt: TGTGCCAGCAGTTTAGACTTGGGGGGCCCGGGCTACACCTTC; CDR3aa: CASSLDLGGPGYTF
v_gene: TRBV7-9; j_gene: TRBJ2-3; d_gene: TRBD2; abundance: many; CDR3nt: TGTGCCAGCAGCCCCGTGGCGGGAGGAGTAGATACGCAGTATTTT; CDR3aa: CASSPVAGGVDTQYF
v_gene: TRBV7-3; j_gene: TRBJ2-2; d_gene: .; abundance: few; CDR3nt: TGTGCCAGCGGGGGGAGCGGGGAGCTGTTTTTT; CDR3aa: CASGGSGELFF
v_gene: TRBV12-3/TRBV12-4; j_gene: TRBJ2-7; d_gene: .; abundance: many; CDR3nt: TGTGCCAGCAGTTTCGCAGGGAGCTACGAGCAGTACTTC; CDR3aa: CASSFAGSYEQYF
v_gene: TRBV9; j_gene: TRBJ2-1; d_gene: TRBD1; abundance: .; CDR3nt: TGTGCCAGCAGCCCGATCGGGACAGGGGCCGACAATGAGCAGTTCTTC; CDR3aa: CASSPIGTGADNEQFF
v_gene: TRBV11-3; j_gene: TRBJ2-1; d_gene: .; abundance: .; CDR3nt: TGTGCCAGCAGCCCACGCACCGGGACCCCGGGCTACAATGAGCAGTTCTTC; CDR3aa: CASSPRTGTPGYNEQFF
v_gene: TRBV24-1; j_gene: TRBJ2-1; d_gene: .; abundance: many; CDR3nt: TGTGCCACCAGTGATGACCCAAGGGGGTACAATGAGCAGTTCTTC; CDR3aa: CATSDDPRGYNEQFF
v_gene: TRBV28; j_gene: TRBJ1-2; d_gene: .; abundance: .; CDR3nt: TGTGCCAGCAGGCTGGGCAGTGCGTGGGGCTACACCTTC; CDR3aa: CASRLGSAWGYTF
v_gene: TRBV9; j_gene: TRBJ2-7; d_gene: .; abundance: .; CDR3nt: TGTGCCAGCAGCGCCTCCCCTCGCGGCTCCTACGAGCAGTACTTC; CDR3aa: CASSASPRGSYEQYF
v_gene: TRBV11-2; j_gene: TRBJ2-1; d_gene: .; abundance: .; CDR3nt: TGTGCCAGCAGCTCCCGGACGGCTTTCTCCTACAATGAGCAGTTCTTC; CDR3aa: CASSSRTAFSYNEQFF